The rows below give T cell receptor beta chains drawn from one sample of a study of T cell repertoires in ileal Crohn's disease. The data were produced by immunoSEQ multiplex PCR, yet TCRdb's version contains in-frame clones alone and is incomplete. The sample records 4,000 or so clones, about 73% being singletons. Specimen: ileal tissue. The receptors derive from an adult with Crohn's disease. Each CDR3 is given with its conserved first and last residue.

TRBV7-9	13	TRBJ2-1	CASSLVPREEEFF
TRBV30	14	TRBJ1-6	CAFPPGTSPSPLHF
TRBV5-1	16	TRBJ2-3	CASSEGLAGSTDTQYF
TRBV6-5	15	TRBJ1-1	CASSYPGREGTEAFF
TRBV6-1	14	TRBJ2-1	CASTGQGALNEQFF
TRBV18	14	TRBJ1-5	CASSATGGGQPQHF
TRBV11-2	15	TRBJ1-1	CASSITGGTNTEAFF
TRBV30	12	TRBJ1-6	CAWGQSGSPLHF
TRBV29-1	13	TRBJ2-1	CSVGDSRFNEQFF
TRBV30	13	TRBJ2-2	CAWSATLTGELFF
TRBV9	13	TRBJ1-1	CASSAGGETEAFF
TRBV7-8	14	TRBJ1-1	CASSLMAGGWEAFF
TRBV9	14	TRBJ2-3	CASSVRAVEGPQYF
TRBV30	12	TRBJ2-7	CAWGGLAGARYF
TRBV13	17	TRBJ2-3	CASSTGLAGPAGDTQYF
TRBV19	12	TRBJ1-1	CASTRGNTEAFF
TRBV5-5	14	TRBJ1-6	CASSLGQINSPLHF
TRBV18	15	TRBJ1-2	CASSPPTGPGYGYTF
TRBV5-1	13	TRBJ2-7	CASRIQAQDEQYF
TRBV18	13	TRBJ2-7	CASSPDSHYEQYF
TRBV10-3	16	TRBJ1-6	CAIRETGGTKNSPLHF
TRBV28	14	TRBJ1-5	CASSPGQGNQPQHF
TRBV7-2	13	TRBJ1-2	CASSQTGPYGYTF
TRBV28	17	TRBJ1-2	CASTLRSAGGPYYGYTF
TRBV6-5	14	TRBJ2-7	CASSYDSSRGKQYF
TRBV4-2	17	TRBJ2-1	CASRPSGGRSSYNEQFF
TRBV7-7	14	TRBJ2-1	CASSLTGMSNEQFF
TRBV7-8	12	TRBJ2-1	CASLGAYNEQFF
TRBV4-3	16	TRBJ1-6	CASSQSLGQHNSPLHF
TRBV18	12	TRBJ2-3	CASSPQDRAQYF
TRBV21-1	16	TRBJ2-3	CASMNQVAFGTDTQYF
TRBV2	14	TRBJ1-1	CASSRGQGNTEAFF
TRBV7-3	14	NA	CASSFSGTGSEQYF
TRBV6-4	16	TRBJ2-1	CASSELPSGVYNEQFF
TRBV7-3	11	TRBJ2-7	CASVLAPNSYF
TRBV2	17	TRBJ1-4	CASSEAQIRWANEKLFF
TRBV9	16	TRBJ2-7	CASSVCDWTGAAGQYF
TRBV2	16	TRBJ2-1	CASRERLAGAKNEQFF
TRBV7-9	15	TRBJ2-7	CASSSEQEMGYEQYF
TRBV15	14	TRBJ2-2	CATSRDSYTGELFF
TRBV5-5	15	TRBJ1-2	CASSIGWTVGYGYTF
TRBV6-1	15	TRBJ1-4	CASSLDRRSNEKLFF
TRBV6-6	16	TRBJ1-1	CASQLNRGRGNTEAFF
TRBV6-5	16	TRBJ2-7	CASSSRRRGGPVEQYF
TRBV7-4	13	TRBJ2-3	CARRGGARHTQYF
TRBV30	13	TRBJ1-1	CAWKVQGYTEAFF
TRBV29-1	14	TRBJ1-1	CSVARGGVGTEAFF
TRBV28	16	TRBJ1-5	CASSFRQGNSNQPQHF
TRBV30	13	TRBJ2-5	CAWNTGFQETQYF
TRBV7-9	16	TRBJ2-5	CASSLAPLRRPETQYF
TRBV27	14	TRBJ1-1	CASMSTPWATEAFF
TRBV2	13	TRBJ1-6	CASKLSYNSPLHF
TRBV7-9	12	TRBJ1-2	CASSPTGYGYTF
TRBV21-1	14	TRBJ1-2	CASSLTGCDYGYTF
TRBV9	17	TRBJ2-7	CASGPGGLAGDPYEQYF
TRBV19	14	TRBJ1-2	CASTPGQGFGGYTF
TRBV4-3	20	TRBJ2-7	CASSQDWGTGPGGGSYEQYF
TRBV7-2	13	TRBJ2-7	CASSLVRADEQYF
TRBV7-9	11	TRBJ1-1	CASSFAGEAFF
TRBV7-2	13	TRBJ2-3	CASSLGGADTQYF